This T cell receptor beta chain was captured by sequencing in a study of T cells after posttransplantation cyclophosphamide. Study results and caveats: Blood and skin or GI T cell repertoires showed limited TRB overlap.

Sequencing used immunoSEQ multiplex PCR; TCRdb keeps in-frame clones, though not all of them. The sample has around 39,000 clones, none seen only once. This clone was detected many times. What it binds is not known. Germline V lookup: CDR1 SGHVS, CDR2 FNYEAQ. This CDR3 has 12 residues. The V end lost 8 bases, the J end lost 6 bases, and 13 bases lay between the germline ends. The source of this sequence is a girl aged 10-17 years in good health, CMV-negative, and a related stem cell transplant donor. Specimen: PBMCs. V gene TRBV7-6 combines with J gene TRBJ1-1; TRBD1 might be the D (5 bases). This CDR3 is CASGGMSAEAFF. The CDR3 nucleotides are TGTGCCAGCGGGGGGATGAGTGCTGAAGCTTTCTTT.